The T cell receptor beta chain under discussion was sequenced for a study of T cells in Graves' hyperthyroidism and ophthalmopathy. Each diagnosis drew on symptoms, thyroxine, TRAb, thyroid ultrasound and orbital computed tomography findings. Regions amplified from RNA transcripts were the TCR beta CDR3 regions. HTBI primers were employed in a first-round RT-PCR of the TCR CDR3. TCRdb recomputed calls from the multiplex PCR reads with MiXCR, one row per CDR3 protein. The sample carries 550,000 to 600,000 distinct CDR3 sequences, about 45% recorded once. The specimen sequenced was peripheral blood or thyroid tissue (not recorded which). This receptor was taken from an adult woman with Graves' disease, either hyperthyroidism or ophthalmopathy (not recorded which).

The CDR3 sequence: CASSLYVTGGYEQYF. The DNA for the CDR3 is TGTGCCAGCAGTTTATACGTGACAGGGGGGTACGAGCAGTACTTC. V is TRBV27 and J is TRBJ2-7, with TRBD1 matching 9 bases. Germline lookup yields CDR1 MNHEY and CDR2 SMNVEV (reference sequence). This CDR3 has 15 residues. The ends lost 1 base at V and 4 bases at J; junction bases unmatched: 5.